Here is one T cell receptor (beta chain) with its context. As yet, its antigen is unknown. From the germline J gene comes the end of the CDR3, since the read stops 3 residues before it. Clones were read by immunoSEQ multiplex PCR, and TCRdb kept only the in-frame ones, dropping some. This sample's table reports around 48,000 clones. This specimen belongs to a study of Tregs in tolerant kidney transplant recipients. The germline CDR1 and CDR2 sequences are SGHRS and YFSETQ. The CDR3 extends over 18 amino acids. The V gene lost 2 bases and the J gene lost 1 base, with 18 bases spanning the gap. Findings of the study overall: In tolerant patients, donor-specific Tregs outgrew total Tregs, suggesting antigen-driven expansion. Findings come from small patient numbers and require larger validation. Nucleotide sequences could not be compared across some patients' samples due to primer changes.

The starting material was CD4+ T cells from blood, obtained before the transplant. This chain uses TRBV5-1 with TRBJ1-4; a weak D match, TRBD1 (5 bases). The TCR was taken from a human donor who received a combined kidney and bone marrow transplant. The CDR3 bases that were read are TGCGCCAGCAGCTTTTTTCTAATGTTTGACAGAACTAATGAAAAA. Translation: CASSFFLMFDRTNEK. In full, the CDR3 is CASSFFLMFDRTNEKLFF.